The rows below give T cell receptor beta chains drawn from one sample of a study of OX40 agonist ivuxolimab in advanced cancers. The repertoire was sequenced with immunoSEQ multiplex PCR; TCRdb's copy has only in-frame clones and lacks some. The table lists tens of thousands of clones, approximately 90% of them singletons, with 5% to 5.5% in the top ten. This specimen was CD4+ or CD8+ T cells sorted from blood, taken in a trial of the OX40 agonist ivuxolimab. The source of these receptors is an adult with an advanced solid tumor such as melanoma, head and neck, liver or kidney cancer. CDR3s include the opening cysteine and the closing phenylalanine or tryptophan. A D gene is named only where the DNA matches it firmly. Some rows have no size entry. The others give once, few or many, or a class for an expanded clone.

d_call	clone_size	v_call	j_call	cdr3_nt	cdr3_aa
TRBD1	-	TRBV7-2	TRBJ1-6	TGTGCCAGCAGCTTAGCGGACAGGGGTACACCCCTCCACTTT	CASSLADRGTPLHF
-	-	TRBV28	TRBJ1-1	TGTGCCAGTACCCTCGGGGGCATCGGGGGGTACACTGAAGCTTTCTTT	CASTLGGIGGYTEAFF
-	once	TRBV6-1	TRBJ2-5	TGTGCCAGCGCAGGCCTACGGATAGAGACCCAGTACTTC	CASAGLRIETQYF
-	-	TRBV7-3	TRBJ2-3	TGTGCCAGCAGCCTTCGGAGGAGCACAGATACGCAGTATTTT	CASSLRRSTDTQYF
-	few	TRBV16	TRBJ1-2	TGTGCCAGCAGTCCAACACAGGGCCACTATGGCTACACCTTC	CASSPTQGHYGYTF
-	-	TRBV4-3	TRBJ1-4	TGCGCCAGCAGCCAAGAGGGGCCACCTAATGAAAAACTGTTTTTT	CASSQEGPPNEKLFF
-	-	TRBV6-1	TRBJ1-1	TGTGCCTCGAAACCCCGGGACACTATATGGACTGAAGCTTTCTTT	CASKPRDTIWTEAFF
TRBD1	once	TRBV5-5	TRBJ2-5	TGTGCCAGCAGCCCTTCCCAGGGACAGAAGGAGACCCAGTACTTC	CASSPSQGQKETQYF
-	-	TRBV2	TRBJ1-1	TGTGCCAGCAGTGTGGTGGCGGGCGGTTTGGCTTTCTTT	CASSVVAGGLAFF
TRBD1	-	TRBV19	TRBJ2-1	TGTGCCAGTAGTATAGTAGGACAGGGGGCTCGAAATGAGCAGTTCTTC	CASSIVGQGARNEQFF
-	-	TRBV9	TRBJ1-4	TGTGCCAGCAGCGTAGGGGGGGCGGATGAAAAACTGTTTTTT	CASSVGGADEKLFF
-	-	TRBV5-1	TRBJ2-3	TGCGCCAGCAATCCTTCCGGGACTGAAGGCCGGGATACGCAGTATTTT	CASNPSGTEGRDTQYF
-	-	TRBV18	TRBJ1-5	TGTGCCAGCTCGCCGGGGTTCAATCAGCCCCAGCATTTT	CASSPGFNQPQHF
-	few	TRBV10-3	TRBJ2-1	TGTGCCATCAGTGAGCCAGGGGAGCTCAACAATGAGCAGTTCTTC	CAISEPGELNNEQFF
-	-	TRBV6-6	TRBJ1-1	TGTGCCAGCAAGCACTCGCTGGTTGGCACTGAAGCTTTCTTT	CASKHSLVGTEAFF
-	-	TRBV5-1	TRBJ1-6	TGCGCCAGCAGCTTGGTTCAGGGGCGAGATTCACCCCTCCACTTT	CASSLVQGRDSPLHF
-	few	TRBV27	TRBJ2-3	TGTGCCAGCAGTTTAGAGGGCACAGATACGCAGTATTTT	CASSLEGTDTQYF
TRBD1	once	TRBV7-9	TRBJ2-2	TGTGCCAGCAGCTTTTGGGACAGAAACACCGGGGAGCTGTTTTTT	CASSFWDRNTGELFF
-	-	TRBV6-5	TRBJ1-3	TGTGCCAGCAGTTGGGGGAATGGAAACACCATATATTTT	CASSWGNGNTIYF
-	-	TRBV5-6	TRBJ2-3	TGTGCCAGCAGTGGCCCTAGCTTCTCGGTCCCAGATACGCAGTATTTT	CASSGPSFSVPDTQYF
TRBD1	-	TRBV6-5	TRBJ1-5	TGTGCCAGCAGCCCGGGACAGAGCAATCAGCCCCAGCATTTT	CASSPGQSNQPQHF
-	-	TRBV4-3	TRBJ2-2	TGCGCCAGCAGCTCGTCGACTAGGCGCACCGGGGAGCTGTTTTTT	CASSSSTRRTGELFF
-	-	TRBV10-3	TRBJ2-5	TGTGCCATCAGCCCCAGGGGAGAGACCCAGTACTTC	CAISPRGETQYF
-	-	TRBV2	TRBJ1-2	TGTGCCAGCAGTGAATTAGCCCGGCCTAACTATGGCTACACCTTC	CASSELARPNYGYTF
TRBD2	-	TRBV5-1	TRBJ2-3	TGCGCCAGCAGCTCAGGACTAGCGAGAAGCACAGATACGCAGTATTTT	CASSSGLARSTDTQYF
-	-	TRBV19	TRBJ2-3	TGTGCCAGTAGTCCGGGGTCCACAGATACGCAGTATTTT	CASSPGSTDTQYF
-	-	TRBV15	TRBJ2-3	TGTGCCACCAGCCCCCGGGCTAGCACAGATACGCAGTATTTT	CATSPRASTDTQYF
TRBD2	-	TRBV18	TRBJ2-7	TGTGCCAGCTCACAGCGTACGCGGGAGGACGAGCAGTACTTC	CASSQRTREDEQYF
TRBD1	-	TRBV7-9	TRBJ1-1	TGTGCCAGCAGCTTCGGCAGGGGGAATACTGAAGCTTTCTTT	CASSFGRGNTEAFF
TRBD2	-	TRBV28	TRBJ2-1	TGTGCCAGCAGTTTGAGGGGACTAGCGGGAGTAAATGAGCAGTTCTTC	CASSLRGLAGVNEQFF
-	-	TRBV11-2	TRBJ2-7	TGTGCCAGCAGCCCTGGCTTTTCCTACGAGCAGTACTTC	CASSPGFSYEQYF
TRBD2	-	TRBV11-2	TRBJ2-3	TGTGCCAGCAGCTCCGGATCGACTAGCGGGTCCACAGATACGCAGTATTTT	CASSSGSTSGSTDTQYF
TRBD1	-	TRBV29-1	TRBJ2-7	TGCAGCGTTGCAGGGACAGGTGCCTACGAGCAGTACTTC	CSVAGTGAYEQYF
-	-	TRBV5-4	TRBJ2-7	TGTGCCAGCAGCGATGCTAAGACGCCCGATCTTGAGCAGTACTTC	CASSDAKTPDLEQYF
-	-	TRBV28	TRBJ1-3	TGTAACAGGGGAAACACCATATATTTT	CNRGNTIYF
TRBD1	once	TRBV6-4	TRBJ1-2	TGTGCCAGCAGGGCAGTCTTAACAGGGGGCTATGGCTACACCTTC	CASRAVLTGGYGYTF
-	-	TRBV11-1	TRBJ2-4	TGTGCCAGCAGCTTATATGATGGCGGGAAGGGGTTAAACATTCAGTACTTC	CASSLYDGGKGLNIQYF
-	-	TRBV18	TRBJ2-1	TGTGCCAGCTCTCCGACTAGCAATGAGCAGTTCTTC	CASSPTSNEQFF
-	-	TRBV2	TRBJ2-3	TGTGCCAGCAGTGAAATGGACGTTCTAAATACGCAGTATTTT	CASSEMDVLNTQYF
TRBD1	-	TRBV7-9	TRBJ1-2	TGTGCCAGCAGCTTCGGGACAGGGAAAAGGGGCGGGGGCTACACCTTC	CASSFGTGKRGGGYTF
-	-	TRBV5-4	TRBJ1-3	TGTGCCAGCAGCTTAACCACCGGGGGCTCTGGAAACACCATATATTTT	CASSLTTGGSGNTIYF
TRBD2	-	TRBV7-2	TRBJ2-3	TGTGCCAGCAGCTTCGAGCGGGGGACGCAGTATTTT	CASSFERGTQYF
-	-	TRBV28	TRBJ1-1	TGTGCCAGCAGTCCCCCGCGGGGGCGAGGAACTGAAGCTTTCTTT	CASSPPRGRGTEAFF
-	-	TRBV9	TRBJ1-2	TGTGCCAGCAGGGCAGGTCCCTATGGCTACACCTTC	CASRAGPYGYTF
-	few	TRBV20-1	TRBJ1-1	TGCAGTGCTAGAGAGAGCACTGAAGCTTTCTTT	CSARESTEAFF
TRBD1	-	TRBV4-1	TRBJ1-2	TGCGCCAGCAGCCATCACAGGGGCGGAGTCTATGGCTACACCTTC	CASSHHRGGVYGYTF
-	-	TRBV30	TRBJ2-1	TGTGCCTGGGCCAATAGCGGTAGCTCCTACAATGAGCAGTTCTTC	CAWANSGSSYNEQFF
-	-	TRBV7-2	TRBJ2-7	TGTGCCAGCAGCCTAGTGGGATTAAACTCCTACGAGCAGTACTTC	CASSLVGLNSYEQYF
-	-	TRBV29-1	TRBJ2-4	TGCAGCGCGGAGGGAAACAAAAACATTCAGTACTTC	CSAEGNKNIQYF
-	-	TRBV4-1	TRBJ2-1	TGCGCCAGCAGCCCTTTGAAATTCAATGAGCAGTTCTTC	CASSPLKFNEQFF
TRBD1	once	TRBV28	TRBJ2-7	TGTGCCAGCAGAGGGACAGGCCGCTCCTACGAGCAGTACTTC	CASRGTGRSYEQYF
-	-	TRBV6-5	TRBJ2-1	TGTGCCAGCAGTTACAAGGGCAGATACAATGAGCAGTTCTTC	CASSYKGRYNEQFF
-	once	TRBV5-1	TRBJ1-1	TGCGCCAGCAGGGCCGAGGGGGGCACGAGCACTGAAGCTTTCTTT	CASRAEGGTSTEAFF
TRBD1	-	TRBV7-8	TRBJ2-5	TGTGCCAGCAGCTACTCGACAGGGCGAGAGACCCAGTACTTC	CASSYSTGRETQYF
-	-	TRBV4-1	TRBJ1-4	TGCGCCAGCAGCCAAGAAGGCGGACAGCGTAATGAAAAACTGTTTTTT	CASSQEGGQRNEKLFF
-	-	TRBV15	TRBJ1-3	TGTGCCACCAGCCTGATTCCGGGCGGAAACACCATATATTTT	CATSLIPGGNTIYF
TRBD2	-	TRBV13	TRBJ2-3	TGTGCCAGCAGCAAAAGACTAGCGGGAGGGCCCGTGACAGATACGCAGTATTTT	CASSKRLAGGPVTDTQYF
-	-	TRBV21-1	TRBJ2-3	TGTGCCAGCAGCAAAGGGATATCGAAGGGCACAGATACGCAGTATTTT	CASSKGISKGTDTQYF